What follows describes a single TCR beta chain. This specimen belongs to a study of cytomegalovirus exposure and HLA in healthy donors. It was with 60 Vbeta and 13 Jbeta primers that the PCR ran. Using immunoSEQ multiplex PCR, the repertoire was profiled, and TCRdb retains in-frame clones only, with some absent. The sample contains under 45,000 clones, roughly 60% of which appear only once. CDR3 length: 17 amino acids. The germline V and J ends were trimmed by 5 bases and 2 bases, with 21 bases remaining between them. Germline V gene sequence: CDR1 SGHTA, CDR2 FQGNSA. Sequencing input: PBMCs. The chain carries TRBV7-2 and TRBJ1-2, with a tentative D call TRBD1 (5 bases). The clonotype comes from a human donor in good health. This CDR3 is CASSPPTATYHNYGYTF. Here the CDR3 DNA reads TGTGCCAGCAGCCCCCCGACAGCCACCTACCACAACTATGGCTACACCTTC. The variable domain in full, with the rest retrieved from reference TRBV7-2 and TRBJ1-2, is GAGVSQSPSNKVTEKGKDVELRCDPISGHTALYWYRQSLGQGLEFLIYFQGNSAPDKSGLPSDRFSAERTGGSVSTLTIQRTQQEDSAVYLCASSPPTATYHNYGYTFGSGTRLTVV.